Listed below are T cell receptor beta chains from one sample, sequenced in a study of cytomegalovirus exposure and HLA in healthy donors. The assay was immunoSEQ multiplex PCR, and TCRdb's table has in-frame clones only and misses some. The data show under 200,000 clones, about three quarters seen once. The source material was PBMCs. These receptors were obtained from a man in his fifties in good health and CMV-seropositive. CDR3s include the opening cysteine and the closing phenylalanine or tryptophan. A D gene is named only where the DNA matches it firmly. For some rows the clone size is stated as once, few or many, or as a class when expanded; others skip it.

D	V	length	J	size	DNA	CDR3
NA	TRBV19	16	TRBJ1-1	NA	TGTGCCAGTAGCCCTCAGGGGAAAGGTATGAACACTGAAGCTTTCTTT	CASSPQGKGMNTEAFF
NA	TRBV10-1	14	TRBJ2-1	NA	TGCGCCAGTTCTTCGACTAGCTCCTACAATGAGCAGTTCTTC	CASSSTSSYNEQFF
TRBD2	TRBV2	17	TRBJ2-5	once	TGTGCCAGCAGTGAACGGAGCAAGCGGGGGACGAAAGAGACCCAGTACTTC	CASSERSKRGTKETQYF
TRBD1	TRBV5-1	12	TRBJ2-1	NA	TGCGCCAGCAGCTCGGACAGGGTTTGGCAGTTCTTC	CASSSDRVWQFF
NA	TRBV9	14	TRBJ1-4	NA	TGTGCCAGCAGCCCCCAGCGGGTGAATGAAAAACTGTTTTTT	CASSPQRVNEKLFF
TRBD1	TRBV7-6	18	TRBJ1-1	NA	TGTGCCAGCAGCTTAGTAAAGGGGGGCAGGGGGCTGAACACTGAAGCTTTCTTT	CASSLVKGGRGLNTEAFF
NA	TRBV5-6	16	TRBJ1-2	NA	TGTGCCAGCAGCGGAGGAGTGGAGGTACTTCCCTATGGCTACACCTTC	CASSGGVEVLPYGYTF
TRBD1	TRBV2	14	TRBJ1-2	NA	TGTGCCAGCAACTACCGGGACAGGGGGTTTGGCTACACCTTC	CASNYRDRGFGYTF
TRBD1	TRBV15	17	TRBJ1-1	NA	TGTGCCACCAGCAGGGAACTCAGACAGGGGGCCAGGGCTGAAGCTTTCTTT	CATSRELRQGARAEAFF
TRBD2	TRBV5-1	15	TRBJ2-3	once	TGCGCCAGCAGCGGGGCTAGCGGGCGCACAGATACGCAGTATTTT	CASSGASGRTDTQYF
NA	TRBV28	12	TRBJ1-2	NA	TGTGCCAGCAGTCTAACTTCTTATGGCTACACCTTC	CASSLTSYGYTF
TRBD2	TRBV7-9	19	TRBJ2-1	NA	TGTGCCAGCAGCCCGACGGTAAGGACTAGCGGACCCTCCTACAATGAGCAGTTCTTC	CASSPTVRTSGPSYNEQFF
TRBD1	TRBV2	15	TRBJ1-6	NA	TGTGCCAGCAGGGAGACAGGGGGACTTGTTTCACCCCTCCACTTT	CASRETGGLVSPLHF
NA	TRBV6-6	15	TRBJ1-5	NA	TGTGCCAGCGCGAGCCAGGGACACAGCAATCAGCCCCAGCATTTT	CASASQGHSNQPQHF
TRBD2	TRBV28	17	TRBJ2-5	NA	TGTGCCAGCAGTTTACCCCCTCTAGCGGGGGGGCAAGAGACCCAGTACTTC	CASSLPPLAGGQETQYF
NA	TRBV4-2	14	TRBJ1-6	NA	TGTGCCAGCAGCCAAGATCGGGTGAATTCACCCCTCCACTTT	CASSQDRVNSPLHF